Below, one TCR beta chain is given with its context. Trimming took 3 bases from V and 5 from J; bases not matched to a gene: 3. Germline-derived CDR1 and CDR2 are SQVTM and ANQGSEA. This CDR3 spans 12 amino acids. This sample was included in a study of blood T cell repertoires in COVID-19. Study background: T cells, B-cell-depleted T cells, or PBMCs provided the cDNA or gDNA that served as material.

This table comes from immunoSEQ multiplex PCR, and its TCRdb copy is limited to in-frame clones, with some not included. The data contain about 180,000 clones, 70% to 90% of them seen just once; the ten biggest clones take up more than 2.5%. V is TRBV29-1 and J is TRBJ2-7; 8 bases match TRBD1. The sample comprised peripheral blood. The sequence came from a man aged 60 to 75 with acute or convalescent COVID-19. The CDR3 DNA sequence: TGCAGCGTTGACCTGGACAGGGACGAGCAGTACTTC. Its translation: CSVDLDRDEQYF.